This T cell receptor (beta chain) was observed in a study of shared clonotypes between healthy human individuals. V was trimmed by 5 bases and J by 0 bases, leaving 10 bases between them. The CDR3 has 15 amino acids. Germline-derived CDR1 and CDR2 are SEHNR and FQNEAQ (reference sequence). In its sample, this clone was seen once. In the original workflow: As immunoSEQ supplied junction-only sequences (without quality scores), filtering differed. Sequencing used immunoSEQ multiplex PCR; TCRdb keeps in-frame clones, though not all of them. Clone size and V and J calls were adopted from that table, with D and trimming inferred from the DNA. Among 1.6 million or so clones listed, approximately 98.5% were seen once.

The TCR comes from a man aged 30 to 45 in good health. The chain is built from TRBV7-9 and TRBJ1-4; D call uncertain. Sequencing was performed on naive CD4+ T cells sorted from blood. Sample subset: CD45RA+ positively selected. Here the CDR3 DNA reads TGTGCCAGCAGCCGAACGTTCTCAACTAATGAAAAACTGTTTTTT. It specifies CASSRTFSTNEKLFF.